The 18 T cell receptor beta chains in this list originate from one sample, sequenced in a study of cytomegalovirus exposure and HLA in healthy donors. TCRdb's copy holds only in-frame clones and misses some; the assay was immunoSEQ multiplex PCR. The sample includes some 110,000 clones, approximately 86% of them seen just once. The specimen was PBMCs. These receptors originate from a man aged 18-30 years in good health and CMV-seropositive.

The chain is built from TRBV27 and TRBJ2-7; tentative D call: TRBD2 (6 bases). The CDR3 is 15 residues long. Germline V lookup: CDR1 MNHEY, CDR2 SMNVEV (reference sequence). The V gene lost 3 bases and the J gene lost 2 bases, with 14 bases spanning the gap. The DNA of the CDR3 is TGTGCCAGCAGTTTTGCCGGGGGAGGTCCCTACGAGCAGTACTTC. Amino acid sequence: CASSFAGGGPYEQYF.

The table lists this clone with a few counts. The CDR3 DNA sequence: TGTGCCAGCAGTGTCACAGGGGCTAACTATGGCTACACCTTC. It codes for CASSVTGANYGYTF. The rearrangement links TRBV2 to TRBJ1-2, with TRBD1 identical over 7 bases. The CDR3 extends over 14 amino acids. Trimming at V came to 4 bases and at J to 0 bases, leaving 2 bases not matched to a gene. CDR1 is SNHLY and CDR2 is FYNNEI in the germline V gene.

The CDR3 DNA reads as TGTGCCAGCAGCGTAGGGGGGGATTCCTACAATGAGCAGTTCTTC. Protein: CASSVGGDSYNEQFF. The V gene is TRBV9, the J gene TRBJ2-1, with TRBD2 as a possible D gene (6 bases). Trimming shortened V by 0 bases and J by 1 base, and 8 bases separated the two germline ends. The CDR3 extends over 15 amino acids. Per germline, CDR1 SGDLS and CDR2 YYNGEE. Combining the CDR3 with reference TRBV9 and TRBJ2-1 gives the whole variable domain DSGVTQTPKHLITATGQRVTLRCSPRSGDLSVYWYQQSLDQGLQFLIQYYNGEERAKGNILERFSAQQFPDLHSELNLSSLELGDSALYFCASSVGGDSYNEQFFGPGTRLTVL.

This chain uses TRBV7-2 with TRBJ1-6; D may be TRBD1 (6 bases). Trimming took off 5 bases at V and 8 bases at J, with 22 bases between the two ends. CDR1 SGHTA and CDR2 FQGNSA come from the germline V gene. The CDR3 sequence is 17 residues long. The CDR3 DNA reads TGTGCCAGCAGCCTCAACTTCGGGACACCCCCCTATTCACCCCTCCACTTT. Its translation: CASSLNFGTPPYSPLHF. Full variable domain (outside the CDR3, taken from reference TRBV7-2 and TRBJ1-6): GAGVSQSPSNKVTEKGKDVELRCDPISGHTALYWYRQSLGQGLEFLIYFQGNSAPDKSGLPSDRFSAERTGGSVSTLTIQRTQQEDSAVYLCASSLNFGTPPYSPLHFGNGTRLTVT.

The V gene is TRBV4-2, the J gene TRBJ2-2; 16 bases agree with TRBD2. CDR3 length: 18 residues. Germline V gene lookup returns CDR1 LGHNA and CDR2 YNFKEQ. V was clipped by 4 bases and J by 5 bases; unmatched bases: 7. CDR3 DNA: TGTGCCAGCAGCCGCGGGACTAGCGGGGGGGCGGGGACCGGGGAGCTGTTTTTT. Protein: CASSRGTSGGAGTGELFF.

The chain is built from TRBV4-1 and TRBJ2-1, with TRBD1 as a possible D gene (6 bases). V lost 7 bases and J 6 bases, leaving 22 bases between the germline ends. The CDR3 extends over 16 amino acids. From germline, CDR1 is MGHRA and CDR2 YSYEKL. CDR3 residues: CASMIQGDGRPNEQFF. The DNA for the CDR3 is TGCGCCAGCATGATACAGGGAGATGGTCGTCCCAATGAGCAGTTCTTC.

The V call is TRBV4-3, the J call TRBJ2-1; TRBD1 might be the D (6 bases). The CDR3 contains 14 residues. CDR1 and CDR2 (germline): LGHNA, YSLEER. V lost 1 base and J 3 bases, leaving 7 bases between the germline ends. CDR3 in amino acids: CASSQVRGYNEQFF. Written as DNA, the CDR3 is TGCGCCAGCAGCCAAGTCAGGGGCTACAATGAGCAGTTCTTC.

This chain connects TRBV19 to TRBJ2-1; 8 bases line up with TRBD1. CDR1 LNHDA and CDR2 SQIVND come from the germline V gene (reference sequence). V trimming: 3 bases; J trimming: 6 bases; junction bases outside the gene matches: 7. This CDR3 comprises 15 residues. The CDR3 sequence is CASSIGQGASNEQFF. CDR3 in DNA: TGTGCCAGTAGTATCGGGCAGGGGGCCAGCAATGAGCAGTTCTTC.

This clone was counted a few times. The chain recombines TRBV6-1 with TRBJ2-3; no firm D call. Germline values: CDR1 MNHNS, CDR2 SASEGT. The CDR3 loop spans 13 amino acids. With 4 bases removed from V and 0 bases from J, the gap between germline ends came to 5 bases. The CDR3 DNA reads TGTGCCAGCAGTGTCTTTAGCACAGATACGCAGTATTTT. This encodes CASSVFSTDTQYF.

This chain uses TRBV7-9 with TRBJ2-1; 11 bases fit TRBD2. V shed 6 bases, J shed 6 bases, and the junction held 7 bases outside the gene matches. The CDR3 has 15 residues. Looked up from germline, CDR1 is SEHNR and CDR2 is FQNEAQ (reference sequence). CDR3 DNA: TGTGCCAGCAGGTTTCTAGCGGGGGGTAGCAATGAGCAGTTCTTC. This encodes CASRFLAGGSNEQFF. The full variable domain, rest sourced from reference TRBV7-9 and TRBJ2-1, is DTGVSQNPRHKITKRGQNVTFRCDPISEHNRLYWYRQTLGQGPEFLTYFQNEAQLEKSRLLSDRFSAERPKGSFSTLEIQRTEQGDSAMYLCASRFLAGGSNEQFFGPGTRLTVL.

The chain employs TRBV28 and TRBJ2-3; TRBD2 agrees at 9 bases. The CDR3 runs to 14 residues. Trimming removed 5 bases from V and 5 bases from J; junction bases left unmatched: 5. CDR1 MDHEN and CDR2 SYDVKM come from the germline V gene. The chain's CDR3 is CASSAGGQQDTQYF. CDR3 nucleotide sequence: TGTGCCAGCAGTGCGGGGGGGCAACAAGATACGCAGTATTTT. The whole variable domain, remainder taken from reference TRBV28 and TRBJ2-3, is DVKVTQSSRYLVKRTGEKVFLECVQDMDHENMFWYRQDPGLGLRLIYFSYDVKMKEKGDIPEGYSVSREKKERFSLILESASTNQTSMYLCASSAGGQQDTQYFGPGTRLTVL.

CDR3 nucleotide sequence: TGTGCCAGCAGCCGACAGGGGGCTGAAGGCTACACCTTC. Translated, it gives CASSRQGAEGYTF. This chain joins TRBV11-2 and TRBJ1-2, with TRBD1 identical over 10 bases. Germline V gene sequence: CDR1 SGHAT, CDR2 FQNNGV. V was clipped by 5 bases and J by 8 bases; unmatched bases: 5. This CDR3 region has 13 residues.

This clone was seen only once. The chain combines TRBV5-5 with TRBJ2-1; 13 bases match TRBD2. Per the germline V gene, CDR1 is SGHKS and CDR2 is YYEKEE (reference sequence). CDR3 length equals 15 residues. The V and J ends lost 4 bases and 8 bases, in that order; junction bases with no gene match: 6. This CDR3 is CASSLGLAGLYEQFF. The CDR3 coding sequence is TGTGCCAGCAGCCTGGGACTAGCGGGGTTGTATGAGCAGTTCTTC.

This sequence joins TRBV30 and TRBJ1-1; tentatively, D is TRBD1 (5 bases). Germline V gene data show CDR1 as GTSNPN and CDR2 as SVGIG (reference sequence). CDR3 length: 12 residues. V was trimmed by 1 base and J by 4 bases, leaving 7 bases between them. The CDR3 DNA reads as TGTGCCTGGAGTGATAGGGGCACTGAAGCTTTCTTT. Translated: CAWSDRGTEAFF.

The chain uses TRBV4-1 and TRBJ2-1; D is possibly TRBD1 (5 bases). Trimming took off 3 bases at V and 0 bases at J, with 15 bases between the two ends. Germline V CDR1 and CDR2: MGHRA, YSYEKL. This CDR3 region has 17 residues. In DNA, the CDR3 is TGCGCCAGCAGCCAGATTCATCCTAGGGGCTCCTACAATGAGCAGTTCTTC. This encodes CASSQIHPRGSYNEQFF.

The V gene is TRBV5-1, the J gene TRBJ2-2; a weak D match, TRBD1 (5 bases). The CDR3 is 14 residues long. The V end was cut by 1 base, the J end by 3 bases, with 7 bases between. Germline V gene lookup returns CDR1 SGHRS and CDR2 YFSETQ. The CDR3 region has the DNA TGCGCCAGCAGCTTGACAGGCGACACCGGGGAGCTGTTTTTT. This translates into CASSLTGDTGELFF.

The genes are TRBV2 and TRBJ1-1, with a weak D call TRBD1 (5 bases). The CDR3 runs 16 residues. V lost 3 bases and J 2 bases, leaving 16 bases between the germline ends. Per the germline V gene, CDR1 is SNHLY and CDR2 is FYNNEI. The CDR3: CASSDPVTAPNTEAFF. DNA for the CDR3: TGTGCCAGCAGTGACCCTGTGACAGCCCCTAACACTGAAGCTTTCTTT.

The chain combines TRBV15 with TRBJ2-5, with 8 bases that match TRBD1. V shed 2 bases, J shed 5 bases, and the junction held 16 bases outside the gene matches. Germline assignment: CDR1 LNHNV and CDR2 YYDKDF (reference sequence). The CDR3 has 18 amino acids. The DNA for the CDR3 is TGTGCCACCAGCAGAAATCCCCCGGGACAGGTTAACGTGGAGACCCAGTACTTC. Amino acid sequence: CATSRNPPGQVNVETQYF.